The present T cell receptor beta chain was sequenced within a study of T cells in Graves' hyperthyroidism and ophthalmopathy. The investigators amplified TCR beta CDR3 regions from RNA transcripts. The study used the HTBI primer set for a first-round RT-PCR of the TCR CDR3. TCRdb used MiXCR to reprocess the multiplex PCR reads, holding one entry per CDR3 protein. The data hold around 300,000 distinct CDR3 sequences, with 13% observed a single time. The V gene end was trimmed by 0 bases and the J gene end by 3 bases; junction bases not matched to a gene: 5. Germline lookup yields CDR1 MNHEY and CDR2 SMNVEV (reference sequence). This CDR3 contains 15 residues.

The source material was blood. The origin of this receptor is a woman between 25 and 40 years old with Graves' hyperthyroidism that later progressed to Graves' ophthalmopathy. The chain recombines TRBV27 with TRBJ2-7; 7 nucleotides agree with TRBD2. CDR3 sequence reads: CASSLSGGTIYEQYF. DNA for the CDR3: TGTGCCAGCAGTTTATCGGGCGGGACTATCTACGAGCAGTACTTC.